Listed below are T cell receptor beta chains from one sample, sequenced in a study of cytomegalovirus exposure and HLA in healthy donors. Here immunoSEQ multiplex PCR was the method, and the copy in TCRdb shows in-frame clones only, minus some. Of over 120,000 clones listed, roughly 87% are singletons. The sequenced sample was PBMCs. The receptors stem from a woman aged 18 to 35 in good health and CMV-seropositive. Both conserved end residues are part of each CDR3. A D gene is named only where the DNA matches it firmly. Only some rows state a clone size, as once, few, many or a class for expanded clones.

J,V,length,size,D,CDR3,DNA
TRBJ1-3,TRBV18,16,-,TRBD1,CASSPEGARSGNTIYF,TGTGCCAGCTCTCCCGAGGGGGCGAGATCTGGAAACACCATATATTTT
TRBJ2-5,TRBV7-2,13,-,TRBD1,CASSLRTGETQYF,TGTGCCAGCAGCTTACGGACAGGAGAGACCCAGTACTTC
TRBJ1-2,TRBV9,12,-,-,CASSVPSRGYTF,TGTGCCAGCAGCGTGCCGAGTAGAGGCTACACCTTC
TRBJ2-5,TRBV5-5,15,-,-,CASSLGPQGQETQYF,TGTGCCAGCAGCTTAGGCCCACAGGGCCAAGAGACCCAGTACTTC
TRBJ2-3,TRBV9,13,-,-,CASSGTGTDTQYF,TGTGCCAGCAGCGGTACGGGCACAGATACGCAGTATTTT
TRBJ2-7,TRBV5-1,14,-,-,CASRQAGHSYEQYF,TGCGCCAGCAGACAAGCGGGCCACTCCTACGAGCAGTACTTC
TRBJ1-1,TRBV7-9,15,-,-,CASSLPGGTNTEAFF,TGTGCCAGCAGCTTACCGGGGGGGACGAACACTGAAGCTTTCTTT
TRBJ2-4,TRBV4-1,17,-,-,CASSQAGQFLAKNIQYF,TGCGCCAGCAGCCAAGCAGGACAGTTTCTAGCCAAAAACATTCAGTACTTC
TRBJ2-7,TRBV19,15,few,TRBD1,CASRDGQGDSYEQYF,TGTGCCAGTAGAGACGGACAGGGGGACTCCTACGAGCAGTACTTC
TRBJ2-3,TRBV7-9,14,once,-,CASSLRHLTDTQYF,TGTGCCAGCAGCTTAAGACATCTCACAGATACGCAGTATTTT
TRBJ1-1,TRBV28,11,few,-,CASSLTAEAFF,TGTGCCAGCAGTTTAACAGCCGAAGCTTTCTTT
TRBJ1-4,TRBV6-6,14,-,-,CASRPPRAGEKLFF,TGTGCCAGCAGACCCCCGCGGGCAGGTGAAAAACTGTTTTTT
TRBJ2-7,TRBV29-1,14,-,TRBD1,CSVEGGLKGQGRYF,TGCAGCGTTGAAGGTGGCCTAAAAGGACAGGGACGGTACTTC
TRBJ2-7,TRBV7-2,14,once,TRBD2,CASTPSRLAAEQYF,TGTGCCAGCACCCCCTCCAGACTAGCGGCCGAGCAGTACTTC
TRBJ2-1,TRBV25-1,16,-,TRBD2,CASSDVRGGSYNEQFF,TGTGCCAGCAGTGATGTCCGGGGGGGTTCCTACAATGAGCAGTTCTTC
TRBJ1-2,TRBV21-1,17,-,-,CASSKEWRGRGNYGYTF,TGTGCCAGCAGCAAAGAATGGAGGGGACGGGGTAACTATGGCTACACCTTC
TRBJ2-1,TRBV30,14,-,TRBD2,CAWSLADTYNEQFF,TGTGCCTGGAGCCTAGCGGATACCTACAATGAGCAGTTCTTC
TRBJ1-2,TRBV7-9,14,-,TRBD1,CASRQQGRGYGYTF,TGTGCCAGCAGACAACAGGGGAGAGGGTATGGCTACACCTTC